The clone carrying this T cell receptor (beta chain) turned up a few times. Its antigen is not known. The data originate from a study of cytomegalovirus exposure and HLA in healthy donors. Broader study findings: A later analysis by the authors found several of the most significant clusters apparently linked to common viral pathogens. Per a prior analysis, the majority of TCR beta V segments were productive roughly 87% or roughly 30% of the time.

The PCR ran on 60 Vbeta and 13 Jbeta primers. The assay was immunoSEQ multiplex PCR, and TCRdb's table has in-frame clones only and misses some. Of some 96,000 clones listed, roughly 75% are singletons. This receptor was identified in a woman aged 55 to 70 in good health and CMV-seronegative. The material sequenced was PBMCs.

CDR3 bases: TGTGCCAGCAGCAGTTGGTCGGCGGGGCTAAGCACAGATACGCAGTATTTT. This gives the protein CASSSWSAGLSTDTQYF. This rearrangement joins TRBV5-6 to TRBJ2-3; a weak D match, TRBD2 (6 bases). CDR1 and CDR2 from the germline V gene are SGHDT and YYEEEE. The V and J ends lost 4 bases and 0 bases respectively, with 18 bases between them. CDR3 size: 17 residues.